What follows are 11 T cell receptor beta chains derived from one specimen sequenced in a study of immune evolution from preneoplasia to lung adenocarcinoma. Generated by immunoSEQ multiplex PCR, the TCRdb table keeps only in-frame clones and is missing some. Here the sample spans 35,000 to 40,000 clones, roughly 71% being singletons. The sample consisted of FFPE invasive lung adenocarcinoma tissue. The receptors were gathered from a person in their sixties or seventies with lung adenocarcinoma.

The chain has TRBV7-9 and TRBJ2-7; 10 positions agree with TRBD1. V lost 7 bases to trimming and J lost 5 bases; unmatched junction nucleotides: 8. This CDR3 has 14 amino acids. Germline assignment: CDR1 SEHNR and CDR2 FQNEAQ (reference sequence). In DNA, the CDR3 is TGTGCCAGCAACCCGGGACAGGGGTACAACGAGCAGTACTTC. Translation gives CASNPGQGYNEQYF. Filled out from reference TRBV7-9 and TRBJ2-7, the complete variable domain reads DTGVSQNPRHKITKRGQNVTFRCDPISEHNRLYWYRQTLGQGPEFLTYFQNEAQLEKSRLLSDRFSAERPKGSFSTLEIQRTEQGDSAMYLCASNPGQGYNEQYFGPGTRLTVT.

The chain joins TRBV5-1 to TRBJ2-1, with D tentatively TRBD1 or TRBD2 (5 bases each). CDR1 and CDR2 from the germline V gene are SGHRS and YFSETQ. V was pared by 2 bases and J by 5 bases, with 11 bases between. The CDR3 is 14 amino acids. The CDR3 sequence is CASSFGTANNEQFF. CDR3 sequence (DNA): TGCGCCAGCAGCTTTGGGACGGCAAACAATGAGCAGTTCTTC.

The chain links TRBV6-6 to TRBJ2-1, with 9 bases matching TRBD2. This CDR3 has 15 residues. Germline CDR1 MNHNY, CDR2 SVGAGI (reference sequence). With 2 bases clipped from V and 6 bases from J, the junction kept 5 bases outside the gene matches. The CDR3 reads CASSYVLAGINEQFF. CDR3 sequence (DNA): TGTGCCAGCAGTTACGTACTAGCGGGTATCAATGAGCAGTTCTTC.

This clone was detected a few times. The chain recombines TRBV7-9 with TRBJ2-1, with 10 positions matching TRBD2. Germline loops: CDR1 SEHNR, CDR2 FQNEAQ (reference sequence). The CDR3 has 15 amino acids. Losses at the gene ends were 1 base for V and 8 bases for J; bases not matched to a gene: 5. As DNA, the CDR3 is TGTGCCAGCAGCTTAGGAAGCGGGAGGGCTGATGAGCAGTTCTTC. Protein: CASSLGSGRADEQFF.

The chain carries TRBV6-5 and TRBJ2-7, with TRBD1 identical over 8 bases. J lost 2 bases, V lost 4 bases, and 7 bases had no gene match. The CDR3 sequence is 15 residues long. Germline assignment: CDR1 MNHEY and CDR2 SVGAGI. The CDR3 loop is CASSSADRVTYEQYF. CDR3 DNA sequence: TGTGCCAGCAGTTCCGCGGACAGGGTCACCTACGAGCAGTACTTC.

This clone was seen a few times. The CDR3 coding sequence is TGTGCCAGCAGCGCCCATGTAGCGGGAGGGCTCACCGGGGAGCTGTTTTTT. Translating gives CASSAHVAGGLTGELFF. V is TRBV9 and J is TRBJ2-2; TRBD2 matches at 11 bases. Germline V gene data show CDR1 as SGDLS and CDR2 as YYNGEE. The trim removed 3 bases at V and 4 bases at J, leaving 8 bases unmatched. CDR3 length: 17 amino acids.

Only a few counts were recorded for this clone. CDR3 amino acids: CASSVGHWPLYEQYF. CDR3 coding DNA: TGTGCCAGCAGCGTAGGACATTGGCCGCTCTACGAGCAGTACTTC. The chain recombines TRBV9 with TRBJ2-7; D gene unclear. There are 15 residues in the CDR3. The germline V gene has CDR1 SGDLS and CDR2 YYNGEE. V lost 0 bases and J 3 bases, leaving 13 bases between the germline ends. Combining the CDR3 with reference TRBV9 and TRBJ2-7 gives the whole variable domain DSGVTQTPKHLITATGQRVTLRCSPRSGDLSVYWYQQSLDQGLQFLIQYYNGEERAKGNILERFSAQQFPDLHSELNLSSLELGDSALYFCASSVGHWPLYEQYFGPGTRLTVT.

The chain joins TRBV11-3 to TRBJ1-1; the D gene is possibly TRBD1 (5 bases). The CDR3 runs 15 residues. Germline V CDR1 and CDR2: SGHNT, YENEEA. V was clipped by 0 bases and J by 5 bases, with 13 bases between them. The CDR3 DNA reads TGTGCCAGCAGCTTAGAATTGGTGGGGGAGACTGAAGCTTTCTTT. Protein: CASSLELVGETEAFF.

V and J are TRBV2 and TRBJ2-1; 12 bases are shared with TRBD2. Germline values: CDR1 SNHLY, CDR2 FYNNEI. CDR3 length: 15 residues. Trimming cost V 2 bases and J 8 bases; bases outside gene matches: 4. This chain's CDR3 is CASSELAGGTDEQFF. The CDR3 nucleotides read TGTGCCAGCAGTGAACTAGCGGGAGGGACCGATGAGCAGTTCTTC.

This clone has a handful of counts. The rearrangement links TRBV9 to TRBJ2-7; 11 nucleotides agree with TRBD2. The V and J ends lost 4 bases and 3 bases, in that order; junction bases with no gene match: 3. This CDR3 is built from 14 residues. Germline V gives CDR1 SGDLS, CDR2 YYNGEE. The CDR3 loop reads CASSPGLADYEQYF. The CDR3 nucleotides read TGTGCCAGCAGCCCGGGACTAGCGGACTACGAGCAGTACTTC.

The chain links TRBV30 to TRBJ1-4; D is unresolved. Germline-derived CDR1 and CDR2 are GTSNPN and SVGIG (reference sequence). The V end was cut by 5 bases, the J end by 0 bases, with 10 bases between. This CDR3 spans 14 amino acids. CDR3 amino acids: CAWSVVATNEKLFF. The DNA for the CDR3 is TGTGCCTGGTCCGTAGTTGCAACTAATGAAAAACTGTTTTTT.